Listed below are T cell receptor beta chains from one sample, sequenced in a study of blood T cell repertoires in COVID-19. The data were produced by immunoSEQ multiplex PCR, yet TCRdb's version contains in-frame clones alone and is incomplete. The sample includes roughly 250,000 clones, 82% of them seen just once. Sequenced input: peripheral blood. The receptors originated from a woman at least 80 years old with active or convalescent COVID-19. Both conserved end residues are trimmed from each CDR3. Each record gives: J gene, V gene, CDR3 protein.

TRBJ1-4,TRBV30,AWSPPGGGGRLF
TRBJ1-4,TRBV7-9,ASSLLGQKLF
TRBJ2-6,TRBV24-1,ATSDRQAGANVLT
TRBJ2-5,TRBV24-1,ATSDSRTPGETQY
TRBJ1-4,TRBV4-1,ASSHTAGSNEKLF
TRBJ1-6,TRBV4-1,ASSQSGTGNSPLH
TRBJ1-5,TRBV2,ASRGLYSNQPQH
TRBJ1-3,TRBV18,ASSPSSETIY
TRBJ2-2,TRBV19,ASSISGSGELF
TRBJ1-1,TRBV11-2,ASSFGVTEAF
TRBJ2-1,TRBV3-1/TRBV3-2,ASSPGLGRVNEQF
TRBJ1-1,TRBV5-6,ASRFFGEGMNTEAF
TRBJ2-1,TRBV13,ASSPPWTGANEQF
TRBJ1-6,TRBV13,ASSLGAGWNSPLH
TRBJ1-1,TRBV2,ASRVQDMNTEAF
TRBJ2-7,TRBV5-4,ASSSATPGQAGYEQY
TRBJ2-7,TRBV6-5,ASTAGTGYYEQY
TRBJ1-3,TRBV28,ASSLFPGRSGNTIY
TRBJ2-1,TRBV6-4,ASSGLAGNEQF
TRBJ1-2,TRBV6-7,ASSYGQGVGPYGYT
TRBJ2-2,TRBV6-4,ASSLRTGELF
TRBJ2-2,TRBV28,ASSTDRGRLYGELF
TRBJ1-1,TRBV27,ASSRQGRNTEAF
TRBJ1-1,TRBV27,ASSSLPGQRNTEAF
TRBJ1-2,TRBV19,ATSNRGGDYGYT
TRBJ1-6,TRBV27,ASSLEARLDNSPLH
TRBJ2-2,TRBV7-2,ASSLLYTGELF
TRBJ1-2,TRBV9,ASSAGQGDHGYT